This T cell receptor beta chain was captured by sequencing in a study of blood T cell repertoires in COVID-19. About the research overall: COVID-19 samples, acute and convalescent, were from the United States, Italy and Spain.

The CDR3 is made up of 17 amino acids. Trimming removed 4 bases from V and 7 bases from J; junction bases left unmatched: 15. Germline V gene data show CDR1 as SEHNR and CDR2 as FQNEAQ (reference sequence). Some clones are missing from TCRdb's copy, which holds only in-frame ones; the method was immunoSEQ multiplex PCR. The table records over 250,000 clones, 89% of them present only once. The chain joins TRBV7-9 to TRBJ2-1; 8 bases map to TRBD1. Sample: peripheral blood. The sequence was obtained from a man aged 45-65 years with acute or convalescent COVID-19. The CDR3 here is CASSSTNLGTGSNEQFF. Here the CDR3 DNA reads TGTGCCAGCAGCTCCACAAACCTCGGGACAGGATCGAATGAGCAGTTCTTC. The variable domain in full, with the rest retrieved from reference TRBV7-9 and TRBJ2-1, is DTGVSQNPRHKITKRGQNVTFRCDPISEHNRLYWYRQTLGQGPEFLTYFQNEAQLEKSRLLSDRFSAERPKGSFSTLEIQRTEQGDSAMYLCASSSTNLGTGSNEQFFGPGTRLTVL.